The 27 T cell receptor beta chains presented below share a single source sample, sequenced in a study of CD8 T cells in ankylosing spondylitis. TCRdb fed the 5' RACE reads into MiXCR, producing one record per CDR3 protein. Of a few hundred thousand distinct CDR3 sequences listed, around a tenth are singletons. The sample was blood, either unsorted or a sorted T cell fraction (not recorded which). The receptors come from a male donor with ankylosing spondylitis or in good health (not recorded which).

This clonotype was seen repeatedly, ten times or more. V gene TRBV12-3 or TRBV12-4 combines with J gene TRBJ1-1; TRBD1 might be the D (5 bases). V dropped 9 bases and J dropped 7 bases, with 18 bases sitting between them. This CDR3 is 13 amino acids long. CDR3 residues: CARLPLGPYEAFF. The CDR3 DNA sequence: TGTGCCAGACTACCGTTGGGACCCTATGAAGCTTTCTTT.

A single count supports this clonotype. The chain is built from TRBV5-1 and TRBJ1-1; possibly TRBD1 for D (6 bases). The CDR3 spans 16 residues. Looked up from germline, CDR1 is SGHRS and CDR2 is YFSETQ. Trimming removed 0 bases at V and 6 bases at J, with 18 bases between. Written as DNA, the CDR3 is TGCGCCAGCAGCTTGGATAACAGGGCGGGGAGCCCTGAAGCTTTCTTT. Its protein is CASSLDNRAGSPEAFF. The full variable domain, completed using reference TRBV5-1 and TRBJ1-1, is KAGVTQTPRYLIKTRGQQVTLSCSPISGHRSVSWYQQTPGQGLQFLFEYFSETQRNKGNFPGRFSGRQFSNSRSEMNVSTLELGDSALYLCASSLDNRAGSPEAFFGQGTRLTVV.

In regard to this clonotype: This clone may be a read error of a much larger clone one base away. V gene TRBV5-1 combines with J gene TRBJ1-1; D call uncertain. The CDR3 runs to 12 residues. From germline, CDR1 is SGHRS and CDR2 YFSETQ. In DNA form, the CDR3 reads TGCGCCAGCAGCTTGGCCTTGGGCGAAGCTCTCTTT. Translating gives CASSLALGEALF.

The table lists this clonotype with a few counts. In DNA form, the CDR3 reads TGTGCCAGCAGTCTAGCGGGGTTATCCTACGAGCAGTACTTC. As protein: CASSLAGLSYEQYF. The gene calls are TRBV7-9 and TRBJ2-7; 9 nucleotides align to TRBD2. With 6 bases clipped from V and 1 base from J, the junction kept 4 bases outside the gene matches. This CDR3 has 14 amino acids. Germline loops: CDR1 SEHNR, CDR2 FQNEAQ (reference sequence).

This clonotype appeared a few times. This sequence joins TRBV20-1 and TRBJ2-1; 8 bases map to TRBD1. Germline V gene sequence: CDR1 DFQATT, CDR2 SNEGSKA (reference sequence). The CDR3 consists of 13 residues. J gave up 7 bases and V 6 bases, and 8 bases lay outside the gene matches. CDR3 bases: TGCAGTGCAAGGAGGACAGGGACAAATGAGCAGTTCTTC. Translation: CSARRTGTNEQFF.

In its sample, this clonotype was seen a few times. The genes are TRBV20-1 and TRBJ2-7; possible D gene TRBD1, 6 bases. The germline V gene has CDR1 DFQATT and CDR2 SNEGSKA (reference sequence). CDR3 size: 14 residues. Deletions cut 6 bases from V and 7 bases from J, with 22 bases between. The CDR3: CSAVGTGIAREQYF. CDR3 in DNA: TGCAGTGCCGTGGGAACAGGGATCGCTAGAGAGCAGTACTTC.

There are many counts of this clonotype. This chain uses TRBV20-1 with TRBJ2-7, with 8 bases fitting TRBD1. CDR1 and CDR2 from the germline V gene are DFQATT and SNEGSKA (reference sequence). V was pared by 6 bases and J by 3 bases, with 10 bases of the junction left unmatched. This CDR3 comprises 14 residues. The CDR3 DNA is TGCAGTGCAGATCAGGGGGCTTTGGGCTACGAGCAGTACTTC. It specifies CSADQGALGYEQYF.

This clonotype was found many times. The chain carries TRBV4-1 and TRBJ1-2; weak D call: TRBD1 (5 bases). V lost 2 bases and J lost 8, with 21 bases in between. The CDR3 is 16 amino acids. Germline V CDR1 and CDR2: MGHRA, YSYEKL. CDR3 nucleotides: TGCGCCAGCAGCCAAAATCCCACGGGGGGTCTTGGGGGCTACACCTTC. This gives the protein CASSQNPTGGLGGYTF.

This clonotype has a count of ten or more. CDR3 coding DNA: TGTGCCAGCAGTTTGGGACCCGCCGCCTACAATGAGCAGTTCTTC. Translation: CASSLGPAAYNEQFF. The genes are TRBV12-3 or TRBV12-4 and TRBJ2-1; tentatively, D is TRBD1 or TRBD2 (5 bases each). Trimming stripped 3 bases from V and 2 bases from J, with 11 bases between. The CDR3 is 15 residues long.

This clonotype was found many times. The rearrangement links TRBV29-1 to TRBJ2-5; 9 bases map to TRBD2. The junction had 3 bases not matched to a gene; V was cut back by 5 bases and J by 5 bases. This CDR3 is built from 12 residues. The germline V gene has CDR1 SQVTM and CDR2 ANQGSEA. The chain's CDR3 is CSVNSGSETQYF. The CDR3 DNA follows: TGCAGCGTTAATAGCGGGAGCGAGACCCAGTACTTC.

This clonotype was detected ten times or more. V and J are TRBV5-1 and TRBJ1-3, with unresolved D. The CDR3 has 16 amino acids. Germline values: CDR1 SGHRS, CDR2 YFSETQ. The V gene lost 0 bases and the J gene lost 0 bases, with 10 bases spanning the gap. Here the CDR3 DNA reads TGCGCCAGCAGCTTGGCCGGTACCGACTCTGGAAACACCATATATTTT. Amino acid sequence: CASSLAGTDSGNTIYF.

V is TRBV6-6 and J is TRBJ1-6; D ambiguous. Trimming stripped 0 bases from V and 11 bases from J, with 11 bases between. The CDR3 contains 14 residues. Looked up from germline, CDR1 is MNHNY and CDR2 is SVGAGI (reference sequence). The CDR3 here is CASSYSNSLAPLHF. CDR3 sequence (DNA): TGTGCCAGCAGTTACTCGAACAGTTTGGCACCCCTCCACTTT.

About this clonotype: At one boundary the junction diverges from the germline segment, which might be a read error. CDR3 loop: CCARGPGQRYNSPLHF. The CDR3 coding sequence is TGCTGTGCTAGAGGACCAGGACAGCGGTATAATTCACCCCTCCACTTT. J is TRBJ1-6 and V is TRBV20-1; possible D gene TRBD1, 6 bases. CDR1 is DFQATT and CDR2 is SNEGSKA in the germline V gene (reference sequence). The CDR3 has 16 residues.

V is TRBV13 and J is TRBJ2-7, with D possibly TRBD2 on 6 matching bases. Trimming took off 1 base at V and 5 bases at J, with 15 bases between the two ends. This CDR3 spans 15 amino acids. Looked up from germline, CDR1 is PRHDT and CDR2 is FYEKMQ (reference sequence). Here the CDR3 reads CASSLEAGRKNEQYF. In DNA, the CDR3 is TGTGCCAGCAGCTTAGAGGCAGGGAGGAAAAACGAGCAGTACTTC.

A few counts support this clonotype. The chain employs TRBV3-1 and TRBJ2-2, with 14 bases identical to TRBD2. CDR3 length: 17 residues. V gave up 4 bases and J gave up 6 bases; unmatched junction bases: 7. Per germline, CDR1 LGHDT and CDR2 YNNKEL (reference sequence). CDR3 protein: CASSPGLAGVGSGELFF. CDR3 bases: TGTGCCAGCAGCCCGGGACTAGCGGGGGTTGGATCCGGGGAGCTGTTTTTT.

Comments on this clonotype: A read error may explain this, as a much larger clone is one base away. V is TRBV10-3 and J is TRBJ2-7, with 8 bases aligning to TRBD2. Germline V gene sequence: CDR1 ENHRY, CDR2 SYGVKD. With 7 bases clipped from V and 9 bases from J, the junction kept 11 bases outside the gene matches. The CDR3 is 13 amino acids. Here the CDR3 reads CAIKESGRGAQYF. The CDR3 DNA reads as TGTGCCATCAAAGAGTCCGGGAGGGGAGCGCAGTACTTC.

This clonotype was seen ten or more times. The chain links TRBV5-1 to TRBJ2-3; D is unresolved. V was trimmed by 4 bases and J by 2 bases, leaving 17 bases between them. The CDR3 totals 16 residues. The germline gives CDR1 SGHRS, CDR2 YFSETQ. The DNA for the CDR3 is TGCGCCAGCAGCCTCACCTTGGACGGCCTCACAGATACGCAGTATTTT. The encoded protein is CASSLTLDGLTDTQYF.

In this sample, this clonotype turned up many times. The chain uses TRBV5-1 and TRBJ1-6; D may be TRBD1 (6 bases). The V end lost 10 bases, the J end lost 7 bases, and 21 bases lay between the germline ends. Germline CDR1 is SGHRS and CDR2 is YFSETQ. The CDR3 length is 15 residues. The CDR3 protein is CAGDPQGKTNSPLHF. DNA of the CDR3: TGCGCCGGGGATCCACAGGGAAAAACGAATTCACCCCTCCACTTT.

This clonotype has at least ten counts. CDR3 sequence (DNA): TGTGCCAGCAGCTTAACCTACCAAGAGACCCAGTACTTC. Translating it yields CASSLTYQETQYF. The chain combines TRBV7-2 with TRBJ2-5; no clear D. Germline V lookup: CDR1 SGHTA, CDR2 FQGNSA. This CDR3 has 13 amino acids. V was cut by 2 bases and J by 0 bases, with 4 bases left in between.

Comments on this clonotype: One base away lies a much larger clone, so this may be a sequencing read error. CDR3 protein: CSTSDSPQGNQPQHF. The CDR3 DNA follows: TGCAGTACATCAGATTCCCCGCAGGGGAATCAGCCCCAGCATTTT. The chain is built from TRBV20-1 and TRBJ1-5; possible D gene TRBD1, 6 bases. The length of the CDR3 is 15 residues. V lost 8 bases to trimming and J lost 4 bases, with 21 bases between them. The germline V gene encodes CDR1 DFQATT and CDR2 SNEGSKA (reference sequence).

In its sample, this clonotype was seen many times. The chain uses TRBV7-2 and TRBJ1-6, with 7 positions matching TRBD1. The CDR3 sequence is 14 residues long. V shed 3 bases and J 10 bases; nucleotides not matched to a gene: 6. In germline, CDR1 is SGHTA, CDR2 FQGNSA. CDR3 nucleotides: TGTGCCAGCAGCTTGGACAGGATGGGGTCACCCCTCCACTTT. This codes for CASSLDRMGSPLHF. The full variable domain, with the rest looked up from reference TRBV7-2 and TRBJ1-6, is GAGVSQSPSNKVTEKGKDVELRCDPISGHTALYWYRQSLGQGLEFLIYFQGNSAPDKSGLPSDRFSAERTGGSVSTLTIQRTQQEDSAVYLCASSLDRMGSPLHFGNGTRLTVT.

The chain employs TRBV27 and TRBJ2-7; TRBD1 agrees at 7 bases. The junction had 14 bases not matched to a gene; V was cut back by 3 bases and J by 6 bases. CDR1 and CDR2 from the germline V gene are MNHEY and SMNVEV (reference sequence). The CDR3 covers 16 residues. This chain's CDR3 is CASSLGTDPRRIEQYF. For the CDR3, the DNA is TGTGCCAGCAGTTTGGGGACAGACCCCCGGAGGATCGAGCAGTACTTC.

This clonotype has at least ten counts. The V and J genes are TRBV5-1 and TRBJ1-1; D is ambiguous. The ends were cut back, 5 bases at V and 4 bases at J, with 9 bases in the middle. The CDR3 runs 12 residues. Germline assignment: CDR1 SGHRS and CDR2 YFSETQ. The CDR3 here is CASRGSSTEAFF. CDR3 coding DNA: TGCGCCAGCAGGGGCAGCTCCACTGAAGCTTTCTTT.

V gene TRBV11-3 combines with J gene TRBJ2-1; D possibly uses TRBD1 or TRBD2 (5 bases each). V was cut by 5 bases and J by 4 bases, with 15 bases left in between. There are 15 residues in the CDR3. Germline V lookup: CDR1 SGHNT, CDR2 YENEEA. CDR3 sequence reads: CASSDRDGVYNEQFF. In DNA, the CDR3 is TGTGCCAGCAGCGACCGGGACGGCGTATACAATGAGCAGTTCTTC.

This clonotype was counted at least ten times. The V call is TRBV9, the J call TRBJ2-2; D may match TRBD1 or TRBD2 (5 bases each). The length of the CDR3 is 17 residues. Germline V gives CDR1 SGDLS, CDR2 YYNGEE. V lost 4 bases to trimming and J lost 8 bases, with 24 bases between them. The DNA of the CDR3 is TGTGCCAGCAGCTTGCAGACCTTAGGGACGGGTTTGGGGGAGCTGTTTTTT. This encodes CASSLQTLGTGLGELFF.

This clonotype showed up many times. The rearrangement links TRBV7-2 to TRBJ2-1; 7 nucleotides align to TRBD2. CDR3 length: 14 residues. Germline values: CDR1 SGHTA, CDR2 FQGNSA. Losses at the gene ends were 1 base for V and 9 bases for J; bases not matched to a gene: 6. CDR3: CASSLDGLVIEQFF. The CDR3 DNA reads TGTGCCAGCAGCTTAGATGGACTAGTAATTGAGCAGTTCTTC.

This clonotype was observed many times. The gene calls are TRBV9 and TRBJ1-2; 8 positions match TRBD1. CDR3 length: 14 amino acids. Losses at the gene ends were 0 bases for V and 4 bases for J; bases not matched to a gene: 2. The germline V gene has CDR1 SGDLS and CDR2 YYNGEE. The CDR3 region has the DNA TGTGCCAGCAGCGTAGGGGACAGGCTCTATGGCTACACCTTC. The encoded protein is CASSVGDRLYGYTF.